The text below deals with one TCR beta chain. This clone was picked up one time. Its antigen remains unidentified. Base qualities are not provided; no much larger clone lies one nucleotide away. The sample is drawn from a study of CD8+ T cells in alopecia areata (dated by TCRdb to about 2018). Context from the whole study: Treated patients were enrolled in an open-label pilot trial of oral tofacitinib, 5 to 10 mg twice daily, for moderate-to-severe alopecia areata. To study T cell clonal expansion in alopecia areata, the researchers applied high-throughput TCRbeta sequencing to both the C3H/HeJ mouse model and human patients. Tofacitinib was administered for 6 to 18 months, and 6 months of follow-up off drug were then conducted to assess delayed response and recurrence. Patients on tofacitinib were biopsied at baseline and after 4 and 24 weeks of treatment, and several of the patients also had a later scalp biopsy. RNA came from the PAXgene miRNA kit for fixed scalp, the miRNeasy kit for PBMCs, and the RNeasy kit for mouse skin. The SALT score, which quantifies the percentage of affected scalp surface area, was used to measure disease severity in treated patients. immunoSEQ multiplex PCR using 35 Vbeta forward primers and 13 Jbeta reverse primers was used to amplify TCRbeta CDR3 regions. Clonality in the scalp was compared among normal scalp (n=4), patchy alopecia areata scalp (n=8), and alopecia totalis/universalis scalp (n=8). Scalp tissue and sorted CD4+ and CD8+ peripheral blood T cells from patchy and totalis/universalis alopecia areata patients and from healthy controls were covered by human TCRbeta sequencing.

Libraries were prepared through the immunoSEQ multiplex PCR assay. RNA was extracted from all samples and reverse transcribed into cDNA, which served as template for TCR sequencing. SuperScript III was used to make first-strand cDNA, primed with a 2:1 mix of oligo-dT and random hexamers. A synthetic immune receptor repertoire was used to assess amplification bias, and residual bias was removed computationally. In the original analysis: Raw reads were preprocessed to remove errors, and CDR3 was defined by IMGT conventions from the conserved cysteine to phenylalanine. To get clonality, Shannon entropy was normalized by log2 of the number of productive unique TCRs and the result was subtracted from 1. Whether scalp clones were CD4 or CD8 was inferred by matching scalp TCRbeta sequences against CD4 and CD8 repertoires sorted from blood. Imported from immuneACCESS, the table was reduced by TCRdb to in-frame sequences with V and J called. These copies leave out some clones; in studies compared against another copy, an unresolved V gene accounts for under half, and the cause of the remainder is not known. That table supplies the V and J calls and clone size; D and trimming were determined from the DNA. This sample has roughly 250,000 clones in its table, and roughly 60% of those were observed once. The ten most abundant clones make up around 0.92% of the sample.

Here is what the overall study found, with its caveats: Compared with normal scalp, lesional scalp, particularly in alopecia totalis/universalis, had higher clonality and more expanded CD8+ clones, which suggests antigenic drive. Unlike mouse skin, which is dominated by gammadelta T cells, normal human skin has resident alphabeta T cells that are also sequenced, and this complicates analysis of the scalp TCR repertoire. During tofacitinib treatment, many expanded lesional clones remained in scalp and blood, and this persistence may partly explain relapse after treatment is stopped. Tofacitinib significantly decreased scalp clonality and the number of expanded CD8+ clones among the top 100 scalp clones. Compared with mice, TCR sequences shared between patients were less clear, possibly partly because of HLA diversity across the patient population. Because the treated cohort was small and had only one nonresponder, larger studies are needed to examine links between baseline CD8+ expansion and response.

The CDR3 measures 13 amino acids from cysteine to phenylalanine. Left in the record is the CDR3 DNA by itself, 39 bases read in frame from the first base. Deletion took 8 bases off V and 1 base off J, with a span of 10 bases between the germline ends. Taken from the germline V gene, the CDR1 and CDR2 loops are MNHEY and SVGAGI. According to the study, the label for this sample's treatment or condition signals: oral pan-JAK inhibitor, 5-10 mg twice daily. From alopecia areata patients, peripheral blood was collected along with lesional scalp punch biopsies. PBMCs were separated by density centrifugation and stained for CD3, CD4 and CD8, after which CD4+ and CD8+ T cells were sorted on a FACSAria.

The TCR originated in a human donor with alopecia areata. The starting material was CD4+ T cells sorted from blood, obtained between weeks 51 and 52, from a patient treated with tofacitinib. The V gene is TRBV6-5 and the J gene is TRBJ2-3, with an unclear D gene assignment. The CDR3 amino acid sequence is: CASGDLGTDTQYF. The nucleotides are TGTGCCAGCGGTGATTTAGGCACAGATACGCAGTATTTT.